The 30 T cell receptor beta chains below were found in one sample sequenced in a study of blood T cells in healthy people across ages. Combining a sample-barcoded 5' primer with a J-beta primer mix, a second PCR ran for roughly 6 to 12 cycles. Using its own MiXCR run on the 5' RACE reads, TCRdb lists one record per CDR3 protein. The data contain 920,000 or so distinct CDR3 sequences, 45% of them seen just once; the ten biggest clones take up 15% to 20%. The sequencing sample was made of blood. These receptors were collected from a woman in her fifties or sixties in good health.

This clonotype showed up just a few times. The gene calls are TRBV7-9 and TRBJ1-1, with no clear D. This CDR3 spans 15 amino acids. Trimming shortened V by 1 base and J by 3 bases, and 12 bases separated the two germline ends. Looked up from germline, CDR1 is SEHNR and CDR2 is FQNEAQ (reference sequence). CDR3 sequence: CASSLGGSKDTEAFF. DNA of the CDR3: TGTGCCAGCAGCTTAGGAGGGTCCAAGGACACTGAAGCTTTCTTT.

The CDR3 nucleotides are TGTGCCAGCAGCCGCAGCCGACAGGGAGGTACTGAAGCTTTCTTT. Residues: CASSRSRQGGTEAFF. V and J are TRBV7-8 and TRBJ1-1; 7 bases align to TRBD1. Per germline, CDR1 SGHVS and CDR2 FQNEAQ. This CDR3 spans 15 amino acids. The V gene end was trimmed by 5 bases and the J gene end by 5 bases; junction bases not matched to a gene: 11.

The chain links TRBV20-1 to TRBJ2-5; D ambiguous. Germline lookup yields CDR1 DFQATT and CDR2 SNEGSKA (reference sequence). Trimming pared 5 bases from V and 11 bases from J, leaving 18 bases between. The CDR3 length is 12 residues. CDR3 nucleotides: TGCAGTGCTCCAGGCTACATATATGAGCAGTACTTC. Encoded protein: CSAPGYIYEQYF.

This sequence joins TRBV27 and TRBJ1-1; no reliable D call. Trimming removed 6 bases from V and 1 base from J, with 9 bases in between. The germline V gene encodes CDR1 MNHEY and CDR2 SMNVEV (reference sequence). This CDR3 comprises 13 residues. The chain's CDR3 is CASRGRQNTEAFF. The CDR3 bases are TGTGCCAGCAGAGGTAGGCAGAACACTGAAGCTTTCTTT.

This clonotype was recorded a few times. A read error may produce the germline difference seen at one junction end. The chain recombines TRBV29-1 with TRBJ2-7; either TRBD1 or TRBD2 may fit D (5 bases each). Germline CDR1 is SQVTM and CDR2 is ANQGSEA. This CDR3 comprises 12 residues. The CDR3 sequence: CSVGALGIEQYF. DNA for the CDR3: TGCAGTGTTGGGGCCCTCGGGATCGAGCAGTACTTC.

On this clonotype itself: One end of the junction does not line up with germline, which may come from a read error. The chain employs TRBV11-2 and TRBJ2-3, with 9 bases lining up with TRBD2. The CDR3 sequence is 16 residues long. Germline CDR1 SGHAT, CDR2 FQNNGV. In nucleotides, the CDR3 is TGTGCCAGCAGCCCCAATAGCGGGAGAGGCACAGGTACGCAGTATTTT. Its translation is CASSPNSGRGTGTQYF.

V is TRBV27 and J is TRBJ2-1, with 9 bases fitting TRBD2. With the DNA end fitting TRBJ2-7 better, the J assignment may be wrong. CDR1 and CDR2 from the germline V gene are MNHEY and SMNVEV (reference sequence). The CDR3 length is 19 residues. CDR3: CASRERSLAGLVSYNEQYF. CDR3 sequence (DNA): TGTGCCAGCAGGGAAAGGTCTCTAGCGGGACTCGTTTCCTACAATGAGCAGTACTTC.

This clonotype was recorded a few times. The chain combines TRBV27 with TRBJ2-3; D is ambiguous. Germline V gene lookup returns CDR1 MNHEY and CDR2 SMNVEV (reference sequence). Between the trimmed V and J ends, which lost 6 bases and 0 bases, there was a span of 16 bases. The CDR3 has 16 residues. The CDR3 sequence: CASSLVRGLSTDTQYF. The CDR3 nucleotides are TGTGCCAGCAGCTTGGTGCGTGGGCTCAGCACAGATACGCAGTATTTT.

The sample holds a few counts of this clonotype. The chain is built from TRBV27 and TRBJ1-2; D may be TRBD1 (6 bases). The CDR3 totals 13 residues. CDR1 MNHEY and CDR2 SMNVEV come from the germline V gene (reference sequence). The V end lost 6 bases, the J end lost 4 bases, and 12 bases lay between the germline ends. The CDR3 DNA is TGTGCCAGCAGCCCGTCAGGGGTCTATGGCTACACCTTC. The encoded protein is CASSPSGVYGYTF.

The chain uses TRBV2 and TRBJ2-3; 8 bases are a match to TRBD1. This CDR3 contains 15 residues. The germline V gene encodes CDR1 SNHLY and CDR2 FYNNEI. The V and J ends lost 4 bases and 2 bases, in that order; junction bases with no gene match: 5. The CDR3 DNA follows: TGTGCCAGCAGTGGGGACAGGCGCCACACAGATACGCAGTATTTT. Protein product: CASSGDRRHTDTQYF. Full variable domain (rest looked up from reference TRBV2 and TRBJ2-3): EPEVTQTPSHQVTQMGQEVILRCVPISNHLYFYWYRQILGQKVEFLVSFYNNEISEKSEIFDDQFSVERPDGSNFTLKIRSTKLEDSAMYFCASSGDRRHTDTQYFGPGTRLTVL.

This clonotype has a handful of counts. The genes are TRBV15 and TRBJ2-1, with 10 bases aligning to TRBD2. Germline CDR1 is LNHNV and CDR2 is YYDKDF (reference sequence). The CDR3 is 21 amino acids. J gave up 1 base and V 0 bases, and 15 bases lay outside the gene matches. CDR3 residues: CATSRDLGMSGRGSSYNEQFF. The CDR3 bases are TGTGCCACCAGCAGAGATTTAGGGATGAGCGGGAGGGGGAGTTCCTACAATGAGCAGTTCTTC.

This clonotype was observed at least ten times. This chain uses TRBV6-5 with TRBJ1-2; D is uncertain. V shed 2 bases and J shed 8 bases, with 12 bases lying between them. The CDR3 is made up of 13 amino acids. Germline V gene data show CDR1 as MNHEY and CDR2 as SVGAGI. CDR3 region: CASSYGESDGYTF. CDR3 in DNA: TGTGCCAGCAGTTACGGGGAAAGCGACGGCTACACCTTC.

This sequence joins TRBV29-1 and TRBJ2-7; possible D gene TRBD1, 6 bases. The DNA end is more similar to TRBJ2-5, so the J call may be wrong. The CDR3 spans 15 residues. Per the germline V gene, CDR1 is SQVTM and CDR2 is ANQGSEA. The CDR3 coding sequence is TGCAGCGTAATTACGGCGACAGGATTCCGAGAGACCCAGTACTTC. Translated, it gives CSVITATGFRETQYF.

The V and J genes are TRBV10-3 and TRBJ2-5, with a weak D call TRBD2 (5 bases). Looked up from germline, CDR1 is ENHRY and CDR2 is SYGVKD. The CDR3 is 12 amino acids. Trimming took 11 bases from V and 2 from J, leaving 12 bases between them. The CDR3: CAVGIQQETQYF. The CDR3, as DNA: TGTGCCGTCGGGATCCAACAAGAGACCCAGTACTTC.

This clonotype was found once. Relative to the germline gene, one junction end is altered; a read error may explain this. The chain is built from TRBV5-1 and TRBJ2-7, with D possibly matching TRBD2 (7 bases). From germline, CDR1 is SGHRS and CDR2 YFSETQ. The CDR3 totals 14 residues. CDR3 DNA sequence: TGCGTCAGCAGGCGGGGGCCACCAAACTACGAGCAGTACTTC. It translates to CVSRRGPPNYEQYF.

On this clonotype: A junction boundary mismatches the germline segment, possibly from a read error. The V gene is TRBV28, the J gene TRBJ1-1; a possible D gene is TRBD1 (5 bases). The germline V gene has CDR1 MDHEN and CDR2 SYDVKM. This CDR3 region has 13 residues. The CDR3, as DNA: TGTGCCAGCACAAGGGGTATGCAGGCTGAAGCTTCCTTT. Translated, it gives CASTRGMQAEASF.

The chain has TRBV10-1 and TRBJ2-7, with 13 bases aligning to TRBD2. Looked up from germline, CDR1 is WNHNN and CDR2 is SYGVQD (reference sequence). V was pared by 3 bases and J by 5 bases, with 7 bases of the junction left unmatched. CDR3 length: 16 amino acids. CDR3 residues: CASSDRTSGRGHEQYF. The CDR3 coding sequence is TGCGCCAGCAGTGACAGGACTAGCGGGAGAGGCCACGAGCAGTACTTC.

This clonotype was detected a few times. The chain combines TRBV9 with TRBJ2-1; D is undetermined. Germline CDR1 and CDR2: SGDLS and YYNGEE. The V end was cut by 0 bases, the J end by 5 bases, with 12 bases between. This CDR3 region has 15 residues. The CDR3 DNA follows: TGTGCCAGCAGCGTAGGTGGCGGAGATAACAATGAGCAGTTCTTC. The encoded protein is CASSVGGGDNNEQFF.

The gene calls are TRBV6-1 and TRBJ2-3; D is ambiguous. V dropped 2 bases and J dropped 6 bases, with 9 bases sitting between them. Germline V gene lookup returns CDR1 MNHNS and CDR2 SASEGT. The length of the CDR3 is 13 residues. The CDR3 sequence is CASSEPSRDTQYF. The CDR3 DNA follows: TGTGCCAGCAGTGAACCCAGCAGGGATACGCAGTATTTT.

This clonotype showed up just a few times. The genes are TRBV9 and TRBJ2-5; D possibly corresponds to TRBD2 (6 bases). The germline V gene has CDR1 SGDLS and CDR2 YYNGEE. With 2 bases removed from V and 5 bases from J, the gap between germline ends came to 19 bases. The CDR3 totals 16 residues. CDR3 coding DNA: TGTGCCAGCAGCGTCAGTTTAGCGGCCTCTCTGGAGACCCAGTACTTC. Its protein product is CASSVSLAASLETQYF.

V gene TRBV15 combines with J gene TRBJ2-5; the D gene could be TRBD1 or TRBD2 (5 bases each). Germline CDR1 is LNHNV and CDR2 is YYDKDF (reference sequence). CDR3 length equals 14 residues. Between the trimmed V and J ends, which lost 4 bases and 11 bases, there was a span of 20 bases. CDR3 in DNA: TGTGCCACCAGCACCGGGGACCGCCATTATGAGCAGTACTTC. Its translation: CATSTGDRHYEQYF.

V gene TRBV3-1 combines with J gene TRBJ2-7, with D possibly matching TRBD1 (6 bases). Deletions cut 4 bases from V and 5 bases from J, with 12 bases between. Germline V CDR1 and CDR2: LGHDT, YNNKEL (reference sequence). The CDR3 extends over 13 amino acids. The CDR3 bases are TGTGCCAGCAGCCGAAACAGGGTCCACGAGCAGTACTTC. Its translation is CASSRNRVHEQYF.

V usage is TRBV20-1 and J usage is TRBJ1-5; D gene unclear. The CDR3 consists of 14 residues. The germline V gene has CDR1 DFQATT and CDR2 SNEGSKA (reference sequence). Trimming cost V 0 bases and J 6 bases, with 12 bases left between them. The CDR3 DNA sequence: TGCAGTGCTAGAGATCTCCAGGAGCCTCAGCCCCAGCATTTT. Translating it yields CSARDLQEPQPQHF.

This clonotype has a handful of counts. The gene calls are TRBV28 and TRBJ2-3, with 7 bases matching TRBD2. This CDR3 has 15 residues. With 4 bases clipped from V and 0 bases from J, the junction kept 4 bases outside the gene matches. Germline CDR1 and CDR2: MDHEN and SYDVKM. CDR3 protein: CASSSGGPSTDTQYF. In DNA form, the CDR3 reads TGTGCCAGCAGTTCGGGGGGACCCAGCACAGATACGCAGTATTTT.

This clonotype has only a few counts. The J gene is TRBJ2-7, the V gene TRBV12-3 or TRBV12-4, with 12 nucleotides matching TRBD2. After removal of 6 bases from V and 7 bases from J, the junction contained 7 bases not matched to a gene. The CDR3 runs 14 residues. Here the CDR3 reads CASSPSGRAWEQYF. CDR3 DNA: TGTGCCAGCAGCCCTAGCGGGAGGGCCTGGGAGCAGTACTTC.

This rearrangement joins TRBV5-1 to TRBJ1-1; 7 nucleotides agree with TRBD1. V was clipped by 0 bases and J by 3 bases; unmatched bases: 5. Germline assignment: CDR1 SGHRS and CDR2 YFSETQ. The CDR3 runs to 15 residues. The CDR3 loop reads CASSLGGGLYTEAFF. CDR3 bases: TGCGCCAGCAGCTTGGGAGGGGGCCTCTACACTGAAGCTTTCTTT.

The rearrangement uses TRBV2 and TRBJ2-3, with no clear D. The CDR3 has 14 residues. V gave up 4 bases and J gave up 3 bases, with 11 bases separating them. Germline V CDR1 and CDR2: SNHLY, FYNNEI. The CDR3 region is CASSGTVKTDTQYF. The CDR3 DNA reads as TGTGCCAGCAGTGGGACCGTTAAGACAGATACGCAGTATTTT.

A note on this clonotype: At one end the junction does not follow the germline gene, possibly because of a read error. The genes are TRBV12-3 or TRBV12-4 and TRBJ1-4; D might be TRBD1 (6 bases). This CDR3 spans 11 amino acids. CDR3 coding DNA: TGTGCCACCGCTAAGGGGGGGAAACAGTTTTTT. Translation gives CATAKGGKQFF.

In this sample, this clonotype turned up many times. The chain links TRBV6-5 to TRBJ2-2; D remains unclear. Trimming removed 5 bases at V and 5 bases at J, with 12 bases between. Germline values: CDR1 MNHEY, CDR2 SVGAGI. This CDR3 comprises 14 residues. CDR3 protein: CASSPVSETGELFF. The DNA of the CDR3 is TGTGCCAGCAGTCCCGTGAGTGAGACCGGGGAGCTGTTTTTT.

This clonotype was seen ten or more times. The rearrangement links TRBV29-1 to TRBJ2-1; D is ambiguous. The CDR3 runs 12 residues. CDR1 and CDR2 (germline): SQVTM, ANQGSEA. V was pared by 3 bases and J by 3 bases, with 6 bases between. CDR3 region: CSVDRSYNEQFF. CDR3 coding DNA: TGCAGCGTTGACAGAAGCTACAATGAGCAGTTCTTC.